The 8 T cell receptor beta chains below were found in one sample sequenced in a study of monozygotic twins with cystic fibrosis. TCRdb's copy holds only in-frame clones and misses some; the assay was immunoSEQ multiplex PCR. In the table there are around 30,000 clones, roughly 97% of which are singletons. Sequenced sample: blood. The receptors derive from a girl aged 2 to 10 with cystic fibrosis.

The genes are TRBV14 and TRBJ1-1, with 7 bases that match TRBD1. Germline assignment: CDR1 SGHDN and CDR2 FVKESK. Trimming cost V 10 bases and J 0 bases; bases outside gene matches: 8. This CDR3 has 14 amino acids. The DNA of the CDR3 is TGTGCCACAACAGGGGACGCGATGAACACTGAAGCTTTCTTT. It yields the protein CATTGDAMNTEAFF.

V usage is TRBV19 and J usage is TRBJ1-1; D not certain. CDR3 length: 14 residues. Germline values: CDR1 LNHDA, CDR2 SQIVND (reference sequence). The germline V and J ends were trimmed by 3 bases and 2 bases, with 10 bases remaining between them. The CDR3 here is CASSIQLTNTEAFF. CDR3 DNA sequence: TGTGCCAGTAGTATTCAACTTACTAACACTGAAGCTTTCTTT. Together with reference TRBV19 and TRBJ1-1, the CDR3 gives the full variable domain: DGGITQSPKYLFRKEGQNVTLSCEQNLNHDAMYWYRQDPGQGLRLIYYSQIVNDFQKGDIAEGYSVSREKKESFPLTVTSAQKNPTAFYLCASSIQLTNTEAFFGQGTRLTVV.

The chain has TRBV28 and TRBJ1-1; D is unresolved. Germline lookup yields CDR1 MDHEN and CDR2 SYDVKM. This CDR3 has 14 amino acids. V was clipped by 5 bases and J by 5 bases, with 15 bases between them. The CDR3 DNA reads TGTGCCAGCAGTCATGGACGACACCTGACTGAAGCTTTCTTT. Its translation: CASSHGRHLTEAFF.

The rearrangement uses TRBV5-1 and TRBJ1-2, with D possibly matching TRBD1 (5 bases). The V end was cut by 0 bases, the J end by 6 bases, with 12 bases between. The germline CDR1 and CDR2 sequences are SGHRS and YFSETQ. This CDR3 is built from 14 residues. The CDR3 protein is CASSLEGMGDGYTF. CDR3 nucleotide sequence: TGCGCCAGCAGCTTGGAGGGGATGGGTGATGGCTACACCTTC. The full variable domain, its missing parts supplied by reference TRBV5-1 and TRBJ1-2, is KAGVTQTPRYLIKTRGQQVTLSCSPISGHRSVSWYQQTPGQGLQFLFEYFSETQRNKGNFPGRFSGRQFSNSRSEMNVSTLELGDSALYLCASSLEGMGDGYTFGSGTRLTVV.

J is TRBJ2-4 and V is TRBV6-5, with 7 bases matching TRBD2. Trimming took 8 bases from V and 8 from J; bases not matched to a gene: 6. The V gene's germline CDR1 is MNHEY and CDR2 SVGAGI. There are 12 residues in the CDR3. CDR3 amino acids: CASGRVADIQYF. The CDR3 coding sequence is TGTGCCAGCGGGAGGGTAGCGGACATTCAGTACTTC.

The V call is TRBV5-4, the J call TRBJ2-7; 9 bases are shared with TRBD2. The V and J ends lost 4 bases and 4 bases, in that order; junction bases with no gene match: 9. This CDR3 is built from 15 residues. Germline CDR1 SGHNT, CDR2 YYREEE (reference sequence). The CDR3 reads CASSLSSGKSYEQYF. For the CDR3, the DNA is TGTGCCAGCAGCCTCTCTAGCGGGAAGAGTTACGAGCAGTACTTC.

This chain uses TRBV11-3 with TRBJ2-1; D may be TRBD1 (5 bases). The CDR3 spans 15 residues. The V gene's germline CDR1 is SGHNT and CDR2 YENEEA. V was pared by 0 bases and J by 7 bases, with 13 bases between. The CDR3 DNA reads as TGTGCCAGCAGCTTAGATCCAGGGATCGGAAATGAGCAGTTCTTC. Protein sequence: CASSLDPGIGNEQFF.

V gene TRBV6-1 combines with J gene TRBJ2-3; D could derive from TRBD1 or TRBD2 (5 bases each). CDR3 length equals 14 residues. Germline V gene sequence: CDR1 MNHNS, CDR2 SASEGT. Deletions cut 3 bases from V and 4 bases from J, with 11 bases between. The CDR3 loop is CASSEGTSADTQYF. The CDR3 coding sequence is TGTGCCAGCAGTGAGGGGACGTCCGCAGATACGCAGTATTTT.